These 17 T cell receptor beta chains were all obtained from the same sample, sequenced in a study of T cell responses to AZD1222 COVID-19 vaccine. TCRdb's copy holds only in-frame clones and misses some; the assay was immunoSEQ multiplex PCR. The table has about 120,000 clones, roughly nine tenths seen once. Specimen: peripheral blood, collected 28 days after the second AZD1222 dose. These receptors were collected from an adult who received the AZD1222 COVID-19 vaccine.

The chain couples TRBV18 to TRBJ2-1, with unresolved D. The V and J ends lost 3 bases and 5 bases respectively, with 5 bases between them. There are 12 residues in the CDR3. CDR1 and CDR2 from the germline V gene are KGHSH and LQKENI. CDR3 sequence reads: CASSPNDNEQFF. The CDR3 DNA reads TGTGCCAGCTCACCGAACGACAATGAGCAGTTCTTC.

The chain couples TRBV3-1 (or the pseudogene TRBV3-2) to TRBJ2-2, with TRBD1 as a possible D gene (5 bases). Germline loops: CDR1 LGHDT, CDR2 YNNKEL (reference sequence). CDR3 length equals 14 residues. V gave up 10 bases and J gave up 3 bases, with 15 bases separating them. CDR3 in DNA: TGTGCCAAGCCCGGCAGGGCAGACACCGGGGAGCTGTTTTTT. Translated: CAKPGRADTGELFF.

The V and J genes are TRBV7-9 and TRBJ1-1; no clear D. The V end was cut by 5 bases, the J end by 11 bases, with 18 bases between. CDR3 length: 13 amino acids. The V gene's germline CDR1 is SEHNR and CDR2 FQNEAQ (reference sequence). This chain's CDR3 is CASSPLVVPEAFF. CDR3 DNA: TGTGCCAGCAGCCCGCTCGTCGTTCCGGAGGCTTTCTTT.

V usage is TRBV30 and J usage is TRBJ2-1; maybe TRBD1 (5 bases). This CDR3 spans 13 amino acids. Germline loops: CDR1 GTSNPN, CDR2 SVGIG (reference sequence). The V end lost 3 bases, the J end lost 4 bases, and 10 bases lay between the germline ends. CDR3: CAWSLDRYNEQFF. CDR3 sequence (DNA): TGTGCCTGGAGCCTCGACAGATACAATGAGCAGTTCTTC.

The V gene is TRBV15, the J gene TRBJ1-1; D is perhaps TRBD1 (5 bases). The CDR3 covers 14 residues. CDR1 and CDR2 from the germline V gene are LNHNV and YYDKDF (reference sequence). Trimming left V 1 base short and J 6 bases short, with 12 bases between. The CDR3: CATSRVGAVAEAFF. The CDR3 nucleotides read TGTGCCACCAGCAGAGTCGGGGCGGTGGCTGAAGCTTTCTTT.

This CDR3 is CASSQLYYNEQFF. The DNA for the CDR3 is TGCGCCAGCAGCCAACTATACTACAATGAGCAGTTCTTC. The chain joins TRBV4-1 to TRBJ2-1; D is unresolved. V lost 2 bases and J 3 bases, leaving 5 bases between the germline ends. The CDR3 covers 13 residues. Germline CDR1 and CDR2: MGHRA and YSYEKL.

The chain recombines TRBV10-3 with TRBJ2-1; D call uncertain. Trimming left V 2 bases short and J 9 bases short, with 5 bases between. CDR1 is ENHRY, CDR2 SYGVKD, per germline. The CDR3 spans 11 residues. The CDR3 sequence is CAISEIGEQFF. The CDR3 nucleotides are TGTGCCATCAGTGAGATTGGTGAGCAGTTCTTC.

The chain uses TRBV19 and TRBJ2-1; 7 positions agree with TRBD1. The CDR3 length is 12 residues. V lost 3 bases and J lost 8; bases outside the gene matches: 1. CDR1 LNHDA and CDR2 SQIVND come from the germline V gene (reference sequence). The CDR3 region has the DNA TGTGCCAGTAGTATTACAGGGGATGAGCAGTTCTTC. It specifies CASSITGDEQFF.

The genes are TRBV6-2 or TRBV6-3 and TRBJ1-1, with a tentative D call TRBD1 (6 bases). Germline loops: CDR1 MNHEY, CDR2 SVGEGT. The CDR3 length is 14 residues. Trimming removed 5 bases at V and 1 base at J, with 11 bases between. The CDR3 sequence is CASSSSTGNTEAFF. The CDR3 nucleotides read TGTGCCAGCAGTAGCTCGACAGGGAACACTGAAGCTTTCTTT.

This chain joins TRBV24-1 and TRBJ1-2; no definite D call. Germline CDR1 is KGHDR and CDR2 is SFDVKD. The CDR3 totals 13 residues. The germline V and J ends were trimmed by 4 bases and 8 bases, with 13 bases remaining between them. The CDR3 spells CATSDLSAQGYTF. CDR3 nucleotide sequence: TGTGCCACCAGTGACCTTTCGGCGCAGGGCTACACCTTC.

The chain joins TRBV29-1 to TRBJ1-4; D remains ambiguous. With 7 bases removed from V and 3 bases from J, the gap between germline ends came to 9 bases. Germline V gene lookup returns CDR1 SQVTM and CDR2 ANQGSEA. The CDR3 contains 12 residues. In DNA form, the CDR3 reads TGCAGCGCCCGCGTAGCTAATGAAAAACTGTTTTTT. Translating it yields CSARVANEKLFF.

The chain joins TRBV28 to TRBJ1-4, with D unclear. The CDR3 spans 14 residues. Trimming took off 2 bases at V and 7 bases at J, with 11 bases between the two ends. Germline lookup yields CDR1 MDHEN and CDR2 SYDVKM. The CDR3 reads CASSLAGLAEKLFF. DNA for the CDR3: TGTGCCAGCAGTTTAGCCGGGTTAGCTGAAAAACTGTTTTTT.

This sequence joins TRBV19 and TRBJ1-2, with 7 bases identical to TRBD1. The CDR3 runs 14 residues. Germline CDR1 and CDR2: LNHDA and SQIVND (reference sequence). CDR3 nucleotides: TGTGCTTCACATCGGACAGGCAGGTCTGCCAGCTACACCTTC. This codes for CASHRTGRSASYTF.

This clone has just a few counts. The chain has TRBV5-8 and TRBJ1-2; no definite D call. Per the germline V gene, CDR1 is SGHTS and CDR2 is YDEGEE. This CDR3 has 12 residues. V was pared by 0 bases and J by 8 bases, with 8 bases between. This chain's CDR3 is CASSLARFGYTF. CDR3 nucleotide sequence: TGTGCCAGCAGCTTGGCGCGGTTCGGCTACACCTTC.

CDR3 in DNA: TGTGCCAGCAGCTTAACCAGGGGCTATGGCTACACCTTC. Translated, it gives CASSLTRGYGYTF. The chain couples TRBV7-2 to TRBJ1-2; TRBD1 is a possible D gene (6 bases). Germline loops: CDR1 SGHTA, CDR2 FQGNSA. V lost 2 bases and J lost 4, with 8 bases in between. The CDR3 length is 13 residues.

The chain carries TRBV10-3 and TRBJ2-2; D not resolved. Germline assignment: CDR1 ENHRY and CDR2 SYGVKD. CDR3 length: 16 amino acids. Between the trimmed V and J ends, which lost 7 bases and 4 bases, there was a span of 19 bases. Here the CDR3 reads CAINRRGPQTTGELFF. The CDR3 DNA sequence: TGTGCCATCAATCGGAGAGGACCGCAGACCACCGGGGAGCTGTTTTTT.

The genes are TRBV6-2 or TRBV6-3 and TRBJ1-1; the match to TRBD1 covers 11 bases. Germline V gene data show CDR1 as MNHEY and CDR2 as SVGEGT. CDR3 length: 14 residues. V trimming: 2 bases; J trimming: 4 bases; junction bases outside the gene matches: 0. The CDR3 sequence: CASSYGTGGTEAFF. Here the CDR3 DNA reads TGTGCCAGCAGTTACGGGACAGGGGGCACTGAAGCTTTCTTT.